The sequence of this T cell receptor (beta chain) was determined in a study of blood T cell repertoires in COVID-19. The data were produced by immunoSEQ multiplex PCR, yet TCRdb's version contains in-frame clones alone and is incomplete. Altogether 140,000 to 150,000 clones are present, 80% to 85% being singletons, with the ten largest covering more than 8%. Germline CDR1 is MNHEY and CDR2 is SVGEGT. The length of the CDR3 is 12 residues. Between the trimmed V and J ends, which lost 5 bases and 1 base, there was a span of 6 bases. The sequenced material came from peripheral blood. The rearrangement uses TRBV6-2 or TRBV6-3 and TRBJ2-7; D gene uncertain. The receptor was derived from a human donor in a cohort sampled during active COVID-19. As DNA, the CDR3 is TGTGCCAGCAGTCCACTATCCTACGAGCAGTACTTC. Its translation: CASSPLSYEQYF.